This is a list of T cell receptor beta chains from one sample in a study of blood T cell repertoires in COVID-19. The protocol was immunoSEQ multiplex PCR, while the TCRdb copy is restricted to in-frame clones and leaves out a portion. The sample holds 130,000 to 150,000 clones, 70% to 90% seen once. Sequences were obtained from peripheral blood. All receptors come from a human donor with acute or convalescent COVID-19. The donor label of this sample is uncertain. Both conserved end residues are part of each CDR3. The D gene is left open where the match is weak. Clone size is stated in some rows and not others, as once, few, many or a class when expanded.

cdr3_length | j_call | clone_size | d_call | v_call | cdr3_aa | cdr3_nt
19 | TRBJ2-2 | - | - | TRBV23-1 | CASSQLRGIGLTNTGELFF | TGCGCCAGCAGTCAACTTCGCGGAATAGGACTCACGAACACCGGGGAGCTGTTTTTT
16 | TRBJ1-4 | - | TRBD1 | TRBV7-9 | CASSSGSQGAQEKLFF | TGTGCCAGCAGCTCGGGTTCACAGGGGGCGCAGGAAAAACTGTTTTTT
17 | TRBJ1-2 | - | TRBD1 | TRBV24-1 | CATSDRGTGGSLYGYTF | TGTGCCACCAGTGATAGGGGAACAGGGGGAAGTCTCTATGGCTACACCTTC
13 | TRBJ1-1 | - | - | TRBV7-6 | CASSLGDSTEAFF | TGTGCCAGCAGCTTAGGAGACAGCACTGAAGCTTTCTTT
15 | TRBJ2-6 | - | - | TRBV5-8 | CASSLGNSGANVLTF | TGTGCCAGCAGCTTGGGTAACTCTGGGGCCAACGTCCTGACTTTC
15 | TRBJ2-7 | - | - | TRBV28 | CASSLGGTLRPEQYF | TGTGCCAGCAGTTTGGGAGGAACCCTAAGGCCCGAGCAGTACTTC
15 | TRBJ2-3 | - | TRBD1 | TRBV29-1 | CSAPGDRWSLDTQYF | TGCAGCGCCCCAGGGGACAGGTGGTCTCTAGATACGCAGTATTTT
14 | TRBJ1-1 | - | - | TRBV10-3 | CAISDEDRYDEAFF | TGTGCCATCTCTGACGAAGACAGGTACGACGAAGCTTTCTTT
17 | TRBJ2-1 | once | TRBD2 | TRBV19 | CASSIRTSGAVVGEQFF | TGTGCCAGTAGTATCAGGACTAGCGGTGCGGTGGTAGGTGAGCAGTTCTTC
14 | TRBJ1-6 | - | - | TRBV5-8 | CASSPRQPNSPLHF | TGTGCCAGCAGCCCGCGACAGCCTAATTCACCCCTCCACTTT
16 | TRBJ2-5 | - | TRBD2 | TRBV7-9 | CASSLTGTSGRETQYF | TGTGCCAGCAGCCTCACCGGGACTAGCGGGAGAGAGACCCAGTACTTC
15 | TRBJ2-1 | once | TRBD2 | TRBV5-4 | CASSPGGGRSNEQFF | TGTGCCAGCAGCCCGGGGGGAGGGCGATCGAATGAGCAGTTCTTC
16 | TRBJ1-2 | medium-sized | TRBD1 | TRBV29-1 | CSVEYLPRAGGNGYTF | TGCAGCGTTGAATACCTCCCTCGGGCAGGGGGCAATGGCTACACCTTC
15 | TRBJ2-5 | - | - | TRBV15 | CATSRSPGGRETQYF | TGTGCCACCAGCAGATCCCCTGGAGGGCGGGAGACCCAGTACTTC
15 | TRBJ2-3 | - | TRBD2 | TRBV6-6 | CASSSGTSAADTQYF | TGTGCCAGCAGCTCCGGGACTAGCGCTGCAGATACGCAGTATTTT
15 | TRBJ1-5 | few | - | TRBV2 | CASSERQGGSQPQHF | TGTGCCAGCAGTGAACGGCAGGGAGGCAGTCAGCCCCAGCATTTT
17 | TRBJ2-1 | - | TRBD2 | TRBV5-1 | CASSLVVVAGDYNEQFF | TGCGCCAGCAGCTTGGTAGTAGTAGCGGGGGACTACAATGAGCAGTTCTTC
18 | TRBJ1-5 | - | - | TRBV28 | CASSLSTGWSESNQPQHF | TGTGCCAGCAGTTTATCTACAGGGTGGTCGGAAAGCAATCAGCCCCAGCATTTT
14 | TRBJ1-5 | - | - | TRBV7-9 | CASSFGGTGQPQHF | TGTGCCAGCAGCTTTGGGGGGACTGGACAGCCCCAGCATTTT
13 | TRBJ1-4 | - | - | TRBV4-3 | CASNLRDLEKLFF | TGCGCCAGCAACCTCCGGGATCTAGAAAAACTGTTTTTT
14 | TRBJ2-1 | - | TRBD1 | TRBV5-4 | CASSLGGPRNEQFF | TGTGCCAGCAGCTTAGGGGGCCCGAGGAATGAGCAGTTCTTC
14 | TRBJ2-2 | once | - | TRBV29-1 | CSVEGQSNTGELFF | TGCAGCGTTGAAGGTCAATCGAACACCGGGGAGCTGTTTTTT
20 | TRBJ1-3 | - | TRBD1 | TRBV4-2 | CASSQDKPGTGLSRGNTIYF | TGTGCCAGCAGCCAAGATAAACCCGGGACAGGGCTTTCTCGTGGAAACACCATATATTTT
16 | TRBJ1-5 | - | - | TRBV19 | CASSIQAGYSNQPQHF | TGTGCCAGTAGTATTCAGGCAGGCTATAGCAATCAGCCCCAGCATTTT
16 | TRBJ2-2 | - | - | TRBV7-6 | CASSLTRGFNTGELFF | TGTGCCAGCAGCCTGACCAGGGGATTTAACACCGGGGAGCTGTTTTTT
17 | TRBJ1-5 | - | TRBD1 | TRBV19 | CASSMQQGATAVQPQHF | TGTGCCAGTAGTATGCAACAGGGGGCGACCGCGGTTCAGCCCCAGCATTTT
14 | TRBJ1-3 | - | - | TRBV7-2 | CASTGGAGGNTIYF | TGTGCCAGCACGGGGGGGGCAGGTGGAAACACCATATATTTT
11 | TRBJ1-2 | - | TRBD1 | TRBV20-1 | CSASTGDGYTF | TGCAGTGCTTCAACAGGGGATGGCTACACCTTC
15 | TRBJ2-5 | - | TRBD1 | TRBV7-3 | CASSQGGQGSRDQYF | TGTGCCAGCAGCCAAGGGGGACAGGGTTCAAGGGACCAGTACTTC
16 | TRBJ2-1 | - | TRBD1 | TRBV4-2 | CASSQDRGQDGVEQFF | TGTGCCAGCAGCCAAGACCGCGGACAGGACGGCGTCGAGCAGTTCTTC
15 | TRBJ1-1 | - | - | TRBV7-9 | CASSSPGGGRTEAFF | TGTGCCAGCAGCTCCCCCGGCGGGGGCCGCACTGAAGCTTTCTTT
12 | TRBJ2-7 | - | - | TRBV30 | CAWSAGLYEQYF | TGTGCCTGGAGTGCCGGACTTTACGAGCAGTACTTC
15 | TRBJ1-2 | - | - | TRBV4-1 | CASSQDWGLGYGYTF | TGCGCCAGCAGCCAAGATTGGGGCCTCGGCTATGGCTACACCTTC
14 | TRBJ1-5 | - | - | TRBV4-2 | CASSYDSSNQPQHF | TGTGCCAGCAGTTATGACAGTAGCAATCAGCCCCAGCATTTT
15 | TRBJ2-3 | - | - | TRBV6-4 | CASSLGVSSTDTQYF | TGTGCCAGCAGTTTAGGGGTTAGCAGCACAGATACGCAGTATTTT
11 | TRBJ1-1 | - | - | TRBV20-1 | CSARTVTEAFF | TGCAGTGCACGGACTGTCACTGAAGCTTTCTTT
15 | TRBJ2-1 | few | - | TRBV7-2 | CASSPGAGTHNEQFF | TGTGCCAGCAGCCCTGGGGCAGGAACCCACAATGAGCAGTTCTTC
13 | TRBJ1-3 | - | - | TRBV25-1 | CASRQRSRNTIYF | TGTGCCAGCCGACAGAGAAGTAGAAACACCATATATTTT
15 | TRBJ1-6 | few | - | TRBV2 | CASRTSSSYNSPLHF | TGTGCCAGCAGAACCTCGAGCTCCTATAATTCACCCCTCCACTTT
12 | TRBJ1-2 | many | - | TRBV12-2 | CASRRGTVGYTF | TGTGCAAGTCGCCGTGGGACAGTTGGCTACACCTTC
15 | TRBJ2-3 | - | - | TRBV7-6 | CASSLGERNTDTQYF | TGTGCCAGCAGCCTCGGGGAGCGGAACACAGATACGCAGTATTTT
15 | TRBJ1-1 | once | - | TRBV19 | CASTEIGKDSTEAFF | TGTGCCAGTACCGAAATAGGAAAGGACAGCACTGAAGCTTTCTTT
14 | TRBJ1-1 | - | - | TRBV11-2 | CASSLDPTGTEAFF | TGTGCCAGCAGCTTAGATCCTACAGGGACTGAAGCTTTCTTT
15 | TRBJ1-6 | - | TRBD1 | TRBV7-3 | CASSVQGGRDSPLHF | TGTGCCAGCAGCGTACAGGGGGGAAGGGACTCACCCCTCCACTTT
15 | TRBJ1-1 | - | TRBD1 | TRBV18 | CASSRWTGGYTEAFF | TGTGCCAGCTCACGTTGGACAGGGGGCTACACTGAAGCTTTCTTT
16 | TRBJ2-3 | - | TRBD2 | TRBV15 | CATSRDLSGLRDTQYF | TGTGCCACCAGCAGAGATCTTAGCGGGTTAAGGGATACGCAGTATTTT